This TCR beta chain came from a study of HIV-infected children after antiretroviral therapy interruption. Treatment denoted: PENTA 11 planned treatment interruption arm or continuous ART arm. Germline CDR1 and CDR2: LNHDA and SQIVND (reference sequence). Trimming cost V 9 bases and J 7 bases, with 15 bases left between them. The CDR3 extends over 12 amino acids. Unique molecular identifiers were included in an RNA-based 3' RACE TCR library. TCRdb independently ran MiXCR on the 3' RACE reads; one entry per CDR3 protein. The sample holds approximately 89,000 distinct CDR3 sequences, about 6.9% seen once. At least ten counts were recorded for this clonotype.

The receptor comes from a pool of human donors with HIV. The chain has TRBV19 and TRBJ1-2, with unresolved D. The starting material was CD45RA+ CD4+ T cells from PBMCs, pooled from several time points, obtained from a donor given antiretroviral therapy, either interrupted or continuous. Indicated subset: naive CD4+ CD45RA+ CD45RO- T cells. CDR3 in amino acids: CASRHGKFGYTF. The CDR3 bases are TGTGCCAGCCGTCACGGGAAGTTTGGCTACACCTTC.